These 21 T cell receptor beta chains were all obtained from the same sample, sequenced in a study of blood T cell repertoires in COVID-19. Libraries were prepared by immunoSEQ multiplex PCR; TCRdb keeps only in-frame clonotypes and omits some of them. The sample holds more than 300,000 clones, around 90% seen once. The source material was PBMCs or T cells enriched from blood (not recorded which). Receptor source: a woman under 30 who had recovered from COVID-19.

V usage is TRBV27 and J usage is TRBJ1-5, with a possible D match to TRBD1 (5 bases). Trimming shortened V by 2 bases and J by 0 bases, and 14 bases separated the two germline ends. Per germline, CDR1 MNHEY and CDR2 SMNVEV (reference sequence). The CDR3 is made up of 17 amino acids. Here the CDR3 reads CASSLNRTPYSNQPQHF. Here the CDR3 DNA reads TGTGCCAGCAGTTTAAATAGGACACCGTATAGCAATCAGCCCCAGCATTTT.

The J gene is TRBJ2-3, the V gene TRBV12-3 or TRBV12-4, with 7 nucleotides matching TRBD1. J gave up 4 bases and V 6 bases, and 4 bases lay outside the gene matches. The CDR3 is 13 amino acids. CDR3 DNA: TGTGCCAGCAGCTATCAGGGGGCAGATACGCAGTATTTT. Protein product: CASSYQGADTQYF.

This clone was observed once. J is TRBJ1-3 and V is TRBV5-6; TRBD1 matches at 8 bases. Germline-derived CDR1 and CDR2 are SGHDT and YYEEEE. The CDR3 is 17 amino acids. Trimming at V came to 5 bases and at J to 4 bases, leaving 14 bases not matched to a gene. The CDR3, as DNA: TGTGCCAGCAGTCCGTCTTTGTCAGGGGGCGAGGGAAACACCATATATTTT. It specifies CASSPSLSGGEGNTIYF. Full variable domain (outside the CDR3, taken from reference TRBV5-6 and TRBJ1-3): DAGVTQSPTHLIKTRGQQVTLRCSPKSGHDTVSWYQQALGQGPQFIFQYYEEEERQRGNFPDRFSGHQFPNYSSELNVNALLLGDSALYLCASSPSLSGGEGNTIYFGEGSWLTVV.

The chain has TRBV6-6 and TRBJ1-1; a weak D match, TRBD1 (5 bases). The CDR3 has 15 amino acids. V was trimmed by 0 bases and J by 6 bases, leaving 14 bases between them. CDR1 and CDR2 from the germline V gene are MNHNY and SVGAGI (reference sequence). In DNA form, the CDR3 reads TGTGCCAGCAGTTACTCGTGGGGAAGGGGCGCTGAAGCTTTCTTT. Translation gives CASSYSWGRGAEAFF.

This clone was recorded a few times. The chain joins TRBV5-6 to TRBJ1-6; D unclear. Germline CDR1 is SGHDT and CDR2 is YYEEEE. This CDR3 spans 12 amino acids. V lost 4 bases to trimming and J lost 9 bases, with 8 bases between them. The CDR3 region has the DNA TGTGCCAGCAGCCTAAAATCTTCACCCCTCCACTTT. This codes for CASSLKSSPLHF.

The rearrangement links TRBV18 to TRBJ1-5; weak D call: TRBD1 (5 bases). The CDR3 contains 14 residues. Germline CDR1 reads KGHSH; CDR2 reads LQKENI. Trimming took off 2 bases at V and 6 bases at J, with 11 bases between the two ends. Written as DNA, the CDR3 is TGTGCCAGCTCACCAGAAGGGGTAAGTCAGCCCCAGCATTTT. This sequence encodes CASSPEGVSQPQHF.

This rearrangement joins TRBV30 to TRBJ1-5; 8 nucleotides agree with TRBD1. V shed 4 bases and J 6 bases; nucleotides not matched to a gene: 8. This CDR3 comprises 14 residues. The germline gives CDR1 GTSNPN, CDR2 SVGIG (reference sequence). CDR3 in amino acids: CAWKAAGGSQPQHF. CDR3 coding DNA: TGTGCCTGGAAAGCAGCAGGGGGCAGTCAGCCCCAGCATTTT.

V is TRBV19 and J is TRBJ2-1; weak D call: TRBD1 (6 bases). Germline lookup yields CDR1 LNHDA and CDR2 SQIVND (reference sequence). Trimming removed 10 bases at V and 4 bases at J, with 17 bases between. The CDR3 contains 14 residues. The DNA of the CDR3 is TGTGCCACCACCCGCTGGGGGCTTTACAATGAGCAGTTCTTC. This encodes CATTRWGLYNEQFF.

This chain uses TRBV20-1 with TRBJ2-7; 9 nucleotides align to TRBD2. Germline V CDR1 and CDR2: DFQATT, SNEGSKA (reference sequence). CDR3 size: 12 residues. V trimming: 3 bases; J trimming: 4 bases; junction bases outside the gene matches: 1. CDR3 nucleotides: TGCAGTGCTAGTCTAGCGGGGTACGAGCAGTACTTC. It specifies CSASLAGYEQYF.

The chain couples TRBV7-9 to TRBJ1-4; D ambiguous. Germline values: CDR1 SEHNR, CDR2 FQNEAQ (reference sequence). V lost 5 bases, J lost 6 bases, and 13 bases lay in between. This CDR3 is built from 14 residues. CDR3 nucleotides: TGTGCCAGCAGCCCCCCCGGGGTGGATGAAAAACTGTTTTTT. This gives the protein CASSPPGVDEKLFF. Full variable domain (outside the CDR3, taken from reference TRBV7-9 and TRBJ1-4): DTGVSQNPRHKITKRGQNVTFRCDPISEHNRLYWYRQTLGQGPEFLTYFQNEAQLEKSRLLSDRFSAERPKGSFSTLEIQRTEQGDSAMYLCASSPPGVDEKLFFGSGTQLSVL.

The J gene is TRBJ2-2, the V gene TRBV5-1, with 12 positions matching TRBD2. The V and J ends lost 0 bases and 3 bases, in that order; junction bases with no gene match: 0. Germline CDR1 and CDR2: SGHRS and YFSETQ. CDR3 length: 16 amino acids. Here the CDR3 reads CASSLGLAGDTGELFF. The DNA of the CDR3 is TGCGCCAGCAGCTTGGGACTAGCGGGAGACACCGGGGAGCTGTTTTTT.

The chain joins TRBV5-5 to TRBJ1-5, with 11 bases identical to TRBD1. V lost 3 bases, J lost 0 bases, and 8 bases stayed unmatched. This CDR3 is 18 amino acids long. The germline V gene encodes CDR1 SGHKS and CDR2 YYEKEE (reference sequence). This CDR3 reads CASSSEGTGGFSNQPQHF. As DNA, the CDR3 is TGTGCCAGCAGCTCCGAAGGGACAGGGGGATTTAGCAATCAGCCCCAGCATTTT.

The chain joins TRBV6-1 to TRBJ2-7, with D uncertain. V lost 2 bases, J lost 0 bases, and 11 bases lay in between. Germline V gene lookup returns CDR1 MNHNS and CDR2 SASEGT. The CDR3 contains 15 residues. The CDR3 nucleotides read TGTGCCAGCAGTGAATGGGTGGGCAGCTCCTACGAGCAGTACTTC. It yields the protein CASSEWVGSSYEQYF.

This clone showed up just once. The chain joins TRBV30 to TRBJ2-3, with 7 bases fitting TRBD1. The V gene end was trimmed by 3 bases and the J gene end by 12 bases; junction bases not matched to a gene: 6. The CDR3 spans 11 residues. The V gene's germline CDR1 is GTSNPN and CDR2 SVGIG (reference sequence). CDR3 in DNA: TGTGCCTGGAGGGACCGGGACAGCCAGTATTTT. Translating gives CAWRDRDSQYF.

This chain uses TRBV3-1 (or the pseudogene TRBV3-2) with TRBJ2-2, with 11 bases matching TRBD2. J was trimmed by 1 base and V by 0 bases; bases with no gene match: 7. Germline V lookup: CDR1 LGHDT, CDR2 YNNKEL (reference sequence). The CDR3 covers 19 residues. The CDR3 DNA reads TGTGCCAGCAGCCAAGATTCCCCAACTAGCGGGGGGAACACCGGGGAGCTGTTTTTT. Its protein is CASSQDSPTSGGNTGELFF.

In DNA, the CDR3 is TGTGCCAGCAGCTTAGATTACAAGAAAGAGACCCAGTACTTC. Translated, it gives CASSLDYKKETQYF. The chain employs TRBV7-9 and TRBJ2-5, with unresolved D. CDR3 size: 14 residues. Trimming left V 1 base short and J 3 bases short, with 9 bases between. Germline values: CDR1 SEHNR, CDR2 FQNEAQ (reference sequence).

The chain recombines TRBV11-2 with TRBJ1-4; D possibly corresponds to TRBD1 (6 bases). Deletions cut 0 bases from V and 3 bases from J, with 14 bases between. This CDR3 contains 17 residues. Looked up from germline, CDR1 is SGHAT and CDR2 is FQNNGV. The CDR3 nucleotides read TGTGCCAGCAGCTTAGAACTTTTGACAGGCTCTAATGAAAAACTGTTTTTT. Amino acids: CASSLELLTGSNEKLFF.

V usage is TRBV9 and J usage is TRBJ2-1; 11 bases are shared with TRBD2. The length of the CDR3 is 15 residues. The trim removed 2 bases at V and 8 bases at J, leaving 6 bases unmatched. Germline CDR1 is SGDLS and CDR2 is YYNGEE. CDR3 amino acids: CASSVETSGVDEQFF. The CDR3, as DNA: TGTGCCAGCAGCGTTGAGACTAGCGGGGTCGATGAGCAGTTCTTC.

The rearrangement joins TRBV7-2 to TRBJ2-3, with a tentative D call TRBD1 (5 bases). Germline assignment: CDR1 SGHTA and CDR2 FQGNSA. With 2 bases removed from V and 2 bases from J, the gap between germline ends came to 8 bases. CDR3 length equals 14 residues. The CDR3 is CASSLNRYTDTQYF. The CDR3 nucleotides read TGTGCCAGCAGCTTAAACAGGTACACAGATACGCAGTATTTT.

The V and J genes are TRBV19 and TRBJ2-3, with TRBD2 matching over 8 bases. Germline V gene lookup returns CDR1 LNHDA and CDR2 SQIVND (reference sequence). This CDR3 has 15 amino acids. V lost 4 bases to trimming and J lost 0 bases; unmatched junction nucleotides: 3. CDR3 sequence reads: CASSSGGPSTDTQYF. Written as DNA, the CDR3 is TGTGCCAGTAGTAGCGGGGGGCCTAGCACAGATACGCAGTATTTT.

The chain carries TRBV6-5 and TRBJ1-1; unclear D gene. CDR3 length: 14 amino acids. V shed 3 bases and J shed 4 bases, with 12 bases lying between them. Germline values: CDR1 MNHEY, CDR2 SVGAGI. The CDR3 spells CASSYLKGGTEAFF. For the CDR3, the DNA is TGTGCCAGCAGTTATTTAAAGGGAGGCACTGAAGCTTTCTTT.